These 8 T cell receptor beta chains were sequenced from one sample in a study of blood T cell repertoires in COVID-19. TCRdb's table, derived via immunoSEQ multiplex PCR, lists solely in-frame clones and lacks some. This table has about 160,000 clones, 80% to 90% appearing once. Sequenced: peripheral blood. The receptors were gathered from a woman aged 80 or over with acute or convalescent COVID-19.

The chain recombines TRBV27 with TRBJ1-2; 9 nucleotides agree with TRBD1. The CDR3 covers 14 residues. The ends lost 6 bases at V and 4 bases at J; junction bases unmatched: 6. Germline CDR1 and CDR2: MNHEY and SMNVEV (reference sequence). The CDR3 nucleotides read TGTGCCAGCAGGGGACAGGGTTTTAGCTATGGCTACACCTTC. It translates to CASRGQGFSYGYTF.

For this clone: This sample includes further DNA sequences coding for the same CDR3. The chain is built from TRBV6-5 and TRBJ1-4; D is unclear. The CDR3 has 11 amino acids. V lost 9 bases, J lost 4 bases, and 6 bases lay in between. Germline V lookup: CDR1 MNHEY, CDR2 SVGAGI. In DNA, the CDR3 is TGTGCCAGTAGGAGTAATGAAAAACTGTTTTTT. Encoded protein: CASRSNEKLFF.

This clone was seen a handful of times. This chain uses TRBV6-4 with TRBJ2-1, with 10 bases identical to TRBD2. V was pared by 6 bases and J by 6 bases, with 8 bases of the junction left unmatched. From germline, CDR1 is MRHNA and CDR2 SNTAGT. The CDR3 has 15 amino acids. The DNA for the CDR3 is TGTGCCAGCAGGAGGACTAGCGGCAATGTCAATGAGCAGTTCTTC. Amino acids: CASRRTSGNVNEQFF.

The CDR3 loop is CATSRDRSGRSETQYF. CDR3 in DNA: TGTGCCACCAGCAGAGATCGTAGCGGGAGGAGCGAGACCCAGTACTTC. This chain uses TRBV15 with TRBJ2-5, with 10 positions matching TRBD2. This CDR3 is 16 amino acids long. V shed 0 bases, J shed 5 bases, and the junction held 6 bases outside the gene matches. The germline V gene encodes CDR1 LNHNV and CDR2 YYDKDF (reference sequence).

The genes are TRBV18 and TRBJ2-7; no clear D gene. From germline, CDR1 is KGHSH and CDR2 LQKENI. Trimming cost V 0 bases and J 4 bases, with 7 bases left between them. The CDR3 extends over 13 amino acids. For the CDR3, the DNA is TGTGCCAGCTCACCACCTTCGTATTACGAGCAGTACTTC. Residues: CASSPPSYYEQYF.

The chain recombines TRBV12-3 or TRBV12-4 with TRBJ1-2; no clear D. The V end lost 6 bases, the J end lost 8 bases, and 10 bases lay between the germline ends. The CDR3 covers 11 residues. The CDR3 sequence is CASSPPGGYTF. Here the CDR3 DNA reads TGTGCCAGCAGCCCCCCGGGGGGCTACACCTTC.

This chain uses TRBV27 with TRBJ1-1; tentatively, D is TRBD1 (5 bases). CDR1 is MNHEY, CDR2 SMNVEV, per germline (reference sequence). CDR3 length: 16 amino acids. V shed 1 base and J shed 0 bases, with 12 bases lying between them. CDR3 amino acids: CASSLFGGGMNTEAFF. CDR3 sequence (DNA): TGTGCCAGCAGTTTATTCGGGGGGGGTATGAACACTGAAGCTTTCTTT.

The V call is TRBV3-1 (or the pseudogene TRBV3-2), the J call TRBJ1-1; 8 bases are a match to TRBD1. Germline-derived CDR1 and CDR2 are LGHDT and YNNKEL (reference sequence). V shed 3 bases, J shed 8 bases, and the junction held 5 bases outside the gene matches. The CDR3 contains 13 residues. CDR3 protein: CASSQATGAEAFF. The CDR3 DNA reads as TGTGCCAGCAGCCAGGCGACAGGGGCGGAAGCTTTCTTT.